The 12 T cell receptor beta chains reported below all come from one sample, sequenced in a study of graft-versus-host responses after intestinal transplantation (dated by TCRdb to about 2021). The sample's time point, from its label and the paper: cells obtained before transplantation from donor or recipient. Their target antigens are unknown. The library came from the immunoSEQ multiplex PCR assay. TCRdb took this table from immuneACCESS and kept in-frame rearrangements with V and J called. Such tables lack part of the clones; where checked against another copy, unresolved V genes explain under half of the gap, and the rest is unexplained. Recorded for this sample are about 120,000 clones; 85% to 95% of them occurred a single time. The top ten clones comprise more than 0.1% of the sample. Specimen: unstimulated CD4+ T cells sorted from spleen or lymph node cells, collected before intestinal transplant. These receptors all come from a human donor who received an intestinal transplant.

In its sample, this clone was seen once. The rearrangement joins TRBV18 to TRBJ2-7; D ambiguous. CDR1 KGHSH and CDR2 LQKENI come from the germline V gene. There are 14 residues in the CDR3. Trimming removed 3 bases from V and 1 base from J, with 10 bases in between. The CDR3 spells CASSPKSGSYEQYF. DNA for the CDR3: TGTGCCAGCTCACCTAAGAGTGGGTCCTACGAGCAGTACTTC.

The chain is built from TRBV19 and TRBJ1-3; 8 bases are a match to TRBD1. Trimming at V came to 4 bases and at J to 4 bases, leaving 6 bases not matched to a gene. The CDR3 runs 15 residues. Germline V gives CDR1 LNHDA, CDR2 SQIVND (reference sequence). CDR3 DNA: TGTGCCAGTAGTAAACAGGGGGGCATCGGAAACACCATATATTTT. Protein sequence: CASSKQGGIGNTIYF. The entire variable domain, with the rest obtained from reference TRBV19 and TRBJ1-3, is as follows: DGGITQSPKYLFRKEGQNVTLSCEQNLNHDAMYWYRQDPGQGLRLIYYSQIVNDFQKGDIAEGYSVSREKKESFPLTVTSAQKNPTAFYLCASSKQGGIGNTIYFGEGSWLTVV.

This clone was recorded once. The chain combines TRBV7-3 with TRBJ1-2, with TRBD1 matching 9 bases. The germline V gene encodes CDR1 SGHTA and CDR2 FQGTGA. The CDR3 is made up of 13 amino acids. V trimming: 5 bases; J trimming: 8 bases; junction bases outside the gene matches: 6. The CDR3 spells CASSLRQGEGYTF. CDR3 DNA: TGTGCCAGCAGCCTTAGACAGGGGGAAGGCTACACCTTC.

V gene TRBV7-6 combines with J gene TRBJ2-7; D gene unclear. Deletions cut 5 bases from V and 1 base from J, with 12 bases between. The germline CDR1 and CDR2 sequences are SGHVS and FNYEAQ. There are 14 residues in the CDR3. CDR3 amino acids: CASSIETASYEQYF. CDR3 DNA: TGTGCCAGCAGCATCGAGACCGCTTCCTACGAGCAGTACTTC.

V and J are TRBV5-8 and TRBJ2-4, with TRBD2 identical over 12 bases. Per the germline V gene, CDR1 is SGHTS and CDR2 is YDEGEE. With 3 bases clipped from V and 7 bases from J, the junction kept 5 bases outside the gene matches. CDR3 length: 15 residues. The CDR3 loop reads CASSSRLAGGNIQYF. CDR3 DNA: TGTGCCAGCAGCTCCCGGCTAGCGGGAGGGAACATTCAGTACTTC.

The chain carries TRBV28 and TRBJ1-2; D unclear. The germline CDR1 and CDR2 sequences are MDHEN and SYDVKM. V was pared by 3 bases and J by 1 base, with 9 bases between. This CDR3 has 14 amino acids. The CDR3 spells CASSFSGSNYGYTF. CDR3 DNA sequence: TGTGCCAGCAGTTTCTCTGGCAGTAACTATGGCTACACCTTC.

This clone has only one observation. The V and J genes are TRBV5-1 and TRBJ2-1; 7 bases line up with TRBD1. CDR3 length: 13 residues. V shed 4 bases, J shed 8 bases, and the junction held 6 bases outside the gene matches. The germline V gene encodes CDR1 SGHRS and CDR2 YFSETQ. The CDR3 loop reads CASSHGQAHEQFF. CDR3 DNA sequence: TGCGCCAGCAGCCACGGACAGGCCCATGAGCAGTTCTTC.

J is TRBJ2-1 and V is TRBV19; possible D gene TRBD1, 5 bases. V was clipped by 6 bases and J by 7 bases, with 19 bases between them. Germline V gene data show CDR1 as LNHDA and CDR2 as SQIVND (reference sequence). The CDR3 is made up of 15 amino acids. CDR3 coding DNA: TGTGCCAGTAGGGATAAAGGGAAGGGGCATAATGAGCAGTTCTTC. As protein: CASRDKGKGHNEQFF.

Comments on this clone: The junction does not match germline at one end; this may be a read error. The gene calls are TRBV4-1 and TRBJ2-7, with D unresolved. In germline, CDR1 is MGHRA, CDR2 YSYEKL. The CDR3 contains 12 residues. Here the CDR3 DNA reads TGCGCCAGCAGCCAAGATTCGACCCCGGTGGACTTC. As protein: CASSQDSTPVDF.

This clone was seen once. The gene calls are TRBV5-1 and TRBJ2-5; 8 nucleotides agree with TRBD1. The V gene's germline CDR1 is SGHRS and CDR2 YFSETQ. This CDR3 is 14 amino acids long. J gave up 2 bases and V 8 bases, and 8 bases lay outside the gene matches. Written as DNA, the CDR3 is TGCGCCAGTACTATGCGGACAGGGCAAGAGACCCAGTACTTC. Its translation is CASTMRTGQETQYF.

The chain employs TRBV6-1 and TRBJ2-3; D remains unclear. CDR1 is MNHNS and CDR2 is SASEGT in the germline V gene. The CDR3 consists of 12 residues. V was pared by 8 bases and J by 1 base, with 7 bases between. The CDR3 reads CASAYRTDTQYF. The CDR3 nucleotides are TGTGCCAGCGCCTATCGCACAGATACGCAGTATTTT.

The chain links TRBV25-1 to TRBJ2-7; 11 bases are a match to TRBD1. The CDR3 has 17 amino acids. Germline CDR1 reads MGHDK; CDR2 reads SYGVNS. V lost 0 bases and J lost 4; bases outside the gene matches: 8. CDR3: CASSEYTRTGGEYEQYF. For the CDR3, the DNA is TGTGCCAGCAGTGAATATACCCGGACAGGGGGCGAGTACGAGCAGTACTTC.